One and the same sample provided the 26 T cell receptor beta chains below, sequenced in a study of T cells in Graves' hyperthyroidism and ophthalmopathy. Template material for amplifying TCR beta CDR3 regions consisted of RNA transcripts. Carried out on the TCR CDR3, a first-round RT-PCR used the HTBI primer set. MiXCR was run by TCRdb on the multiplex PCR reads, yielding one entry per CDR3 protein. The sample carries about 200,000 distinct CDR3 sequences, 17% recorded once. The specimen sequenced was blood. These receptors were obtained from a woman aged 45-60 years with Graves' hyperthyroidism.

The chain employs TRBV28 and TRBJ1-2, with 9 bases identical to TRBD1. CDR1 MDHEN and CDR2 SYDVKM come from the germline V gene. Trimming cost V 6 bases and J 2 bases; bases outside gene matches: 10. The CDR3 loop spans 16 amino acids. The CDR3 region is CASSPNPGQGNYGYTF. In DNA, the CDR3 is TGTGCCAGCAGCCCAAACCCGGGACAGGGCAACTATGGCTACACCTTC.

This clonotype was seen at least ten times. At one boundary the junction diverges from the germline segment, which might be a read error. This sequence joins TRBV11-2 and TRBJ1-1; a possible D gene is TRBD1 (5 bases). Per germline, CDR1 SGHAT and CDR2 FQNNGV. The CDR3 has 15 residues. The DNA for the CDR3 is TGTGCCAGCAGCCAAACGGGGGGTGCGAACACTGAAGCTTCCTTT. Translated: CASSQTGGANTEASF.

This clonotype appeared a few times. V usage is TRBV6-1 and J usage is TRBJ1-4; D remains unclear. Germline loops: CDR1 MNHNS, CDR2 SASEGT. CDR3 length equals 19 residues. With 2 bases removed from V and 5 bases from J, the gap between germline ends came to 24 bases. CDR3 in DNA: TGTGCCAGCAGTGAATTTATTCTAAATGGTCCAGGAGAAAATGAAAAACTGTTTTTT. It is translated as CASSEFILNGPGENEKLFF.

The chain recombines TRBV11-2 with TRBJ2-1, with D possibly matching TRBD1 (6 bases). The CDR3 has 14 residues. CDR1 is SGHAT and CDR2 is FQNNGV in the germline V gene. V was cut by 3 bases and J by 4 bases, with 10 bases left in between. CDR3 DNA: TGTGCCAGCAGCTTCTACACAGGGTACAATGAGCAGTTCTTC. It yields the protein CASSFYTGYNEQFF.

Many counts were recorded for this clonotype. V is TRBV4-1 and J is TRBJ2-7, with D perhaps matching TRBD2 (6 bases). CDR1 is MGHRA, CDR2 YSYEKL, per germline. V lost 0 bases to trimming and J lost 3 bases, with 18 bases between them. CDR3 length equals 17 residues. The CDR3 sequence: CASSQDSGEFRHYEQYF. CDR3 sequence (DNA): TGCGCCAGCAGCCAAGATTCGGGAGAATTTCGGCACTACGAGCAGTACTTC.

In this sample, this clonotype turned up many times. The rearrangement joins TRBV18 to TRBJ1-1; no clear D gene. Germline CDR1 is KGHSH and CDR2 is LQKENI. V lost 4 bases and J 1 base, leaving 7 bases between the germline ends. The CDR3 contains 13 residues. For the CDR3, the DNA is TGTGCCAGCTCACAAACTAAGAACACTGAAGCTTTCTTT. It encodes CASSQTKNTEAFF.

CDR3 bases: TGTGCCAGCAGCTTAGACGGACAGCAGTACAATGAGCAGTTCTTC. Its protein is CASSLDGQQYNEQFF. The chain recombines TRBV7-2 with TRBJ2-1; D possibly corresponds to TRBD1 (6 bases). Trimming removed 1 base from V and 4 bases from J, with 11 bases in between. This CDR3 has 15 residues. CDR1 is SGHTA, CDR2 FQGNSA, per germline.

This clonotype was picked up a small number of times. It may be a read error: a sequence one base away is much more abundant. The genes are TRBV20-1 and TRBJ1-1; no clear D gene. CDR1 DFQATT and CDR2 SNEGSKA come from the germline V gene (reference sequence). The V gene lost 3 bases and the J gene lost 1 base, with 9 bases spanning the gap. The CDR3 runs to 13 residues. In DNA, the CDR3 is TGCAGTGCTAGGGCACAGAGGAACACTGAAGCTTTCTTT. This codes for CSARAQRNTEAFF.

This clonotype was observed at least ten times. V gene TRBV11-2 combines with J gene TRBJ2-1; 7 bases match TRBD1. Per germline, CDR1 SGHAT and CDR2 FQNNGV. V shed 1 base, J shed 9 bases, and the junction held 6 bases outside the gene matches. The CDR3 loop spans 14 amino acids. For the CDR3, the DNA is TGTGCCAGCAGCTTAGTGGAACAGGGGTTTGAGCAGTTCTTC. Protein product: CASSLVEQGFEQFF.

This clonotype was recorded at least ten times. V and J are TRBV11-3 and TRBJ2-1; D is possibly TRBD2 (6 bases). The CDR3 runs 16 residues. Germline V gene data show CDR1 as SGHNT and CDR2 as YENEEA. Deletions cut 5 bases from V and 4 bases from J, with 18 bases between. CDR3 DNA: TGTGCCAGCAGCCTAGCTTGGGGCGGGATGTACAATGAGCAGTTCTTC. Its translation is CASSLAWGGMYNEQFF.

In its sample, this clonotype was seen many times. The DNA of the CDR3 is TGTGCCAGCAGTGTCGACGGCGAAGTCTATGGCTACACCTTC. As protein: CASSVDGEVYGYTF. The rearrangement links TRBV2 to TRBJ1-2; no definite D call. This CDR3 is 14 amino acids long. Germline values: CDR1 SNHLY, CDR2 FYNNEI. Trimming took off 4 bases at V and 4 bases at J, with 13 bases between the two ends.

This clonotype was detected many times. This chain links TRBV28 with TRBJ2-6; D uncertain. Germline assignment: CDR1 MDHEN and CDR2 SYDVKM. CDR3 length: 15 residues. The V end lost 2 bases, the J end lost 1 base, and 6 bases lay between the germline ends. The CDR3 DNA follows: TGTGCCAGCAGTTTACATGGGTCTGGGGCCAACGTCCTGACTTTC. Amino acid sequence: CASSLHGSGANVLTF.

Many counts were recorded for this clonotype. The J gene is TRBJ2-7, the V gene TRBV20-1; 7 nucleotides align to TRBD2. This CDR3 region has 13 residues. Germline loops: CDR1 DFQATT, CDR2 SNEGSKA (reference sequence). CDR3 region: CPSPRTRDYEQYF. The DNA for the CDR3 is TGCCCCTCCCCCCGGACTAGGGACTACGAGCAGTACTTC.

This clonotype was detected many times. V and J are TRBV11-2 and TRBJ2-7; 8 bases match TRBD1. Per germline, CDR1 SGHAT and CDR2 FQNNGV. The length of the CDR3 is 14 residues. After removal of 6 bases from V and 3 bases from J, the junction contained 7 bases not matched to a gene. This CDR3 is CASRDRGLYYEQYF. The CDR3 DNA is TGTGCCAGCAGAGACAGGGGTCTTTACTACGAGCAGTACTTC.

In this sample, this clonotype turned up many times. CDR3 region: CASSQEYGTGGTDTQYF. CDR3 nucleotide sequence: TGCGCCAGCAGCCAAGAGTACGGGACAGGGGGCACAGATACGCAGTATTTT. The chain uses TRBV4-1 and TRBJ2-3; TRBD1 agrees at 10 bases. The CDR3 spans 17 residues. J was trimmed by 1 base and V by 0 bases; bases with no gene match: 4. Germline V gene sequence: CDR1 MGHRA, CDR2 YSYEKL.

This clonotype was seen a handful of times. This chain joins TRBV7-8 and TRBJ1-4; 8 bases line up with TRBD1. The CDR3 sequence is 15 residues long. CDR1 is SGHVS and CDR2 is FQNEAQ in the germline V gene. After removal of 5 bases from V and 7 bases from J, the junction contained 9 bases not matched to a gene. The CDR3 loop is CASSATGGEGEKLFF. The CDR3 nucleotides read TGTGCCAGCAGCGCCACAGGGGGTGAAGGTGAAAAACTGTTTTTT.

Many counts were recorded for this clonotype. The chain couples TRBV11-2 to TRBJ1-3; no reliable D call. Trimming pared 2 bases from V and 6 bases from J, leaving 5 bases between. CDR3 length equals 12 residues. Germline loops: CDR1 SGHAT, CDR2 FQNNGV. The CDR3 region is CASSLTSNTIYF. DNA of the CDR3: TGTGCCAGCAGCTTAACTTCAAACACCATATATTTT.

At least ten counts were recorded for this clonotype. The gene calls are TRBV30 and TRBJ2-7, with 11 bases matching TRBD1. V lost 0 bases and J lost 3; bases outside the gene matches: 1. CDR1 is GTSNPN and CDR2 is SVGIG in the germline V gene (reference sequence). The CDR3 spans 14 residues. This CDR3 is CAWSVGTGGYEQYF. In DNA, the CDR3 is TGTGCCTGGAGTGTAGGGACAGGGGGCTACGAGCAGTACTTC.

A single count supports this clonotype. The chain employs TRBV5-1 and TRBJ2-1; 12 bases are shared with TRBD2. Germline V gene lookup returns CDR1 SGHRS and CDR2 YFSETQ. The CDR3 runs 14 residues. The V segment lost 5 bases and the J segment 6 bases; nucleotides outside the gene matches: 3. Here the CDR3 reads CASSRTSGTNEQFF. The CDR3 DNA is TGCGCCAGCAGTAGGACTAGCGGGACCAATGAGCAGTTCTTC.

At least ten counts were recorded for this clonotype. V gene TRBV12-3 or TRBV12-4 combines with J gene TRBJ2-1; perhaps TRBD2 as D (6 bases). Deletions cut 3 bases from V and 5 bases from J, with 17 bases between. This CDR3 is 16 amino acids long. CDR3 loop: CASSFFRAGHHNEQFF. CDR3 in DNA: TGTGCCAGCAGTTTTTTTCGGGCGGGGCACCACAATGAGCAGTTCTTC.

This clonotype showed up just a few times. The chain combines TRBV7-9 with TRBJ2-7, with a tentative D call TRBD1 (6 bases). Germline V gene data show CDR1 as SEHNR and CDR2 as FQNEAQ (reference sequence). V was trimmed by 0 bases and J by 0 bases, leaving 12 bases between them. The CDR3 contains 16 residues. CDR3 region: CASSLAQGTSSYEQYF. CDR3 nucleotides: TGTGCCAGCAGCTTAGCGCAGGGGACCTCCTCCTACGAGCAGTACTTC.

This sequence joins TRBV20-1 and TRBJ1-6; no clear D. V shed 3 bases and J shed 14 bases, with 11 bases lying between them. This CDR3 has 11 amino acids. The germline CDR1 and CDR2 sequences are DFQATT and SNEGSKA (reference sequence). In DNA form, the CDR3 reads TGCAGTGCTAGTGATCCTGTTGCCCTCCACTTT. Protein product: CSASDPVALHF.

The V and J genes are TRBV24-1 and TRBJ2-3, with D hard to call. V was pared by 1 base and J by 3 bases, with 13 bases between. Germline CDR1 is KGHDR and CDR2 is SFDVKD. The CDR3 covers 16 residues. The CDR3 loop reads CATSDLNLFGTDTQYF. Here the CDR3 DNA reads TGTGCCACCAGTGATTTAAACCTTTTCGGGACAGATACGCAGTATTTT.

Ten or more counts support this clonotype. The chain uses TRBV12-3 or TRBV12-4 and TRBJ2-7; the match to TRBD1 covers 10 bases. The CDR3 spans 18 residues. Unmatched junction bases numbered 9, after V lost 1 base and J lost 0 bases. The CDR3 DNA sequence: TGTGCCAGCAGTTTAGGTCCGGGACAGGGGACGAGCTCCTACGAGCAGTACTTC. Translating gives CASSLGPGQGTSSYEQYF.

This clonotype was found many times. This sequence joins TRBV20-1 and TRBJ2-7; possible D gene TRBD2, 5 bases. This CDR3 has 13 residues. Trimming pared 5 bases from V and 3 bases from J, leaving 14 bases between. In germline, CDR1 is DFQATT, CDR2 SNEGSKA (reference sequence). CDR3 DNA: TGCAGTGCTCACTTTGCGGGCGACTACGAGCAGTACTTC. It codes for CSAHFAGDYEQYF.

This clonotype has a handful of counts. The V call is TRBV6-1, the J call TRBJ1-4; 7 bases fit TRBD1. With V trimmed by 4 bases and J by 10 bases, 9 bases remained unmatched. CDR3 length: 14 residues. Germline V gene lookup returns CDR1 MNHNS and CDR2 SASEGT. The DNA for the CDR3 is TGTGCCAGCAGTGGAAACAGGGGCGGGGGAAAACTGTTTTTT. The encoded protein is CASSGNRGGGKLFF.